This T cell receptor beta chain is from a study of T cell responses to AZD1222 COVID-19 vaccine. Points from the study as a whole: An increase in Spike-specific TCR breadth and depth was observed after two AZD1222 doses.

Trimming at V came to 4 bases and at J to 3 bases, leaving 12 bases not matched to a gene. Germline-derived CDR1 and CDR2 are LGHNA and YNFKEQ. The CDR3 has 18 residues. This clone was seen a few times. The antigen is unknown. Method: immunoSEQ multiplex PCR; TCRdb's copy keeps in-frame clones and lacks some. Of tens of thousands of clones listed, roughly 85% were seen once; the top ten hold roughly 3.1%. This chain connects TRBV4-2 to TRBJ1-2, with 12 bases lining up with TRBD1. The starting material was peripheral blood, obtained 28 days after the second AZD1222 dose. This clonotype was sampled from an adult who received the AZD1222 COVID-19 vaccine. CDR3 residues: CASSPLGTGGIGHYGYTF. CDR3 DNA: TGTGCCAGCAGCCCCCTGGGGACAGGGGGCATTGGGCACTATGGCTACACCTTC.